Following are 27 T cell receptor beta chains from one sample sequenced in a study of T cell responses to AZD1222 COVID-19 vaccine. Here immunoSEQ multiplex PCR was the method, and the copy in TCRdb shows in-frame clones only, minus some. The sample records around 50,000 clones, around four fifths being singletons. The sample consisted of peripheral blood, taken on day 0 of AZD1222 vaccination. Receptors were obtained from an adult in good health.

The CDR3 DNA is TGTGCCAGCAGCCCCCGGGGACCAACCCAAGGTGGCCAGTACTTC. Its protein is CASSPRGPTQGGQYF. The rearrangement joins TRBV7-2 to TRBJ2-5; tentatively, D is TRBD1 or TRBD2 (5 bases each). There are 15 residues in the CDR3. The germline gives CDR1 SGHTA, CDR2 FQGNSA. The V gene lost 5 bases and the J gene lost 10 bases, with 23 bases spanning the gap.

This chain joins TRBV11-2 and TRBJ2-3, with a possible D match to TRBD2 (5 bases). Germline V gene sequence: CDR1 SGHAT, CDR2 FQNNGV. Deletions cut 1 base from V and 4 bases from J, with 15 bases between. The CDR3 runs to 16 residues. CDR3 sequence: CASSLVGVFGADTQYF. The CDR3 DNA is TGTGCCAGCAGCTTAGTGGGAGTTTTTGGCGCAGATACGCAGTATTTT.

V usage is TRBV7-9 and J usage is TRBJ1-1; D is uncertain. Between the trimmed V and J ends, which lost 2 bases and 1 base, there was a span of 8 bases. The germline V gene encodes CDR1 SEHNR and CDR2 FQNEAQ (reference sequence). The CDR3 consists of 14 residues. The CDR3 DNA reads as TGTGCCAGCAGCTTACTTGCGGGGAACACTGAAGCTTTCTTT. Translating gives CASSLLAGNTEAFF.

V and J are TRBV6-1 and TRBJ2-4, with unresolved D. Germline V gene lookup returns CDR1 MNHNS and CDR2 SASEGT. Trimming removed 0 bases at V and 5 bases at J, with 11 bases between. This CDR3 spans 15 amino acids. CDR3 DNA sequence: TGTGCCAGCAGTGAAGCGCTAGGGCCCCAAAACATTCAGTACTTC. Encoded protein: CASSEALGPQNIQYF.

This clone showed up just once. This sequence joins TRBV6-5 and TRBJ2-3, with 8 bases fitting TRBD2. CDR1 and CDR2 (germline): MNHEY, SVGAGI. V trimming: 5 bases; J trimming: 0 bases; junction bases outside the gene matches: 1. There are 14 residues in the CDR3. CDR3 sequence (DNA): TGTGCCAGCAGTCGACTAGCGAGCACAGATACGCAGTATTTT. This sequence encodes CASSRLASTDTQYF.

The J gene is TRBJ1-2, the V gene TRBV24-1, with a tentative D call TRBD1 (6 bases). The CDR3 length is 14 residues. Germline CDR1 KGHDR, CDR2 SFDVKD. Trimming took 2 bases from V and 5 from J, leaving 11 bases between them. CDR3 amino acids: CATSDSRTAYGYTF. Here the CDR3 DNA reads TGTGCCACCAGTGATTCCCGGACAGCATATGGCTACACCTTC.

V usage is TRBV18 and J usage is TRBJ1-5; a weak D match, TRBD1 (6 bases). The CDR3 is 14 residues long. V gave up 4 bases and J gave up 1 base, with 8 bases separating them. Germline-derived CDR1 and CDR2 are KGHSH and LQKENI. CDR3 protein: CASSQGQSNQPQHF. The CDR3, as DNA: TGTGCCAGCTCACAGGGACAAAGCAATCAGCCCCAGCATTTT. Drawing the rest from reference TRBV18 and TRBJ1-5, the complete variable domain is NAGVMQNPRHLVRRRGQEARLRCSPMKGHSHVYWYRQLPEEGLKFMVYLQKENIIDESGMPKERFSAEFPKEGPSILRIQQVVRGDSAAYFCASSQGQSNQPQHFGDGTRLSIL.

This clone was seen only a few times. V gene TRBV3-1 (or the pseudogene TRBV3-2) combines with J gene TRBJ2-1, with TRBD1 identical over 7 bases. Per the germline V gene, CDR1 is LGHDT and CDR2 is YNNKEL (reference sequence). V lost 4 bases and J lost 0; bases outside the gene matches: 3. This CDR3 comprises 15 residues. The CDR3 reads CASSPRQGSYNEQFF. The CDR3 region has the DNA TGTGCCAGCAGCCCTAGACAGGGCTCCTACAATGAGCAGTTCTTC.

The chain couples TRBV30 to TRBJ1-3, with TRBD1 as a possible D gene (5 bases). Germline assignment: CDR1 GTSNPN and CDR2 SVGIG (reference sequence). Trimming left V 3 bases short and J 1 base short, with 10 bases between. The CDR3 extends over 14 amino acids. The CDR3 region is CAWSHGGSGNTIYF. The CDR3 region has the DNA TGTGCCTGGAGCCACGGGGGTTCTGGAAACACCATATATTTT.

The chain links TRBV4-3 to TRBJ1-1; TRBD1 is a possible D gene (5 bases). This CDR3 has 16 residues. Germline CDR1 reads LGHNA; CDR2 reads YSLEER. V was trimmed by 0 bases and J by 8 bases, leaving 19 bases between them. The CDR3 protein is CASSQDGGVPGSEAFF. Written as DNA, the CDR3 is TGCGCCAGCAGCCAAGATGGTGGAGTCCCAGGGTCCGAAGCTTTCTTT.

The CDR3 nucleotides are TGCAGCGTTGATGGGCGGGGCGGCGATACGCAGTATTTT. It encodes CSVDGRGGDTQYF. V usage is TRBV29-1 and J usage is TRBJ2-3; possible D gene TRBD2, 6 bases. V was pared by 3 bases and J by 6 bases, with 13 bases between. The CDR3 is made up of 13 amino acids. CDR1 is SQVTM, CDR2 ANQGSEA, per germline.

The chain carries TRBV28 and TRBJ2-7; 12 bases fit TRBD1. With 6 bases clipped from V and 0 bases from J, the junction kept 9 bases outside the gene matches. Germline V lookup: CDR1 MDHEN, CDR2 SYDVKM. The CDR3 consists of 17 residues. DNA for the CDR3: TGTGCCAGCAGCGGGGACAGGGGGCGGCGGGCCTCCTACGAGCAGTACTTC. Translation: CASSGDRGRRASYEQYF.

V is TRBV3-1 (or the pseudogene TRBV3-2) and J is TRBJ1-6; 9 positions agree with TRBD1. Unmatched junction bases numbered 4, after V lost 1 base and J lost 0 bases. The CDR3 has 18 residues. Looked up from germline, CDR1 is LGHDT and CDR2 is YNNKEL (reference sequence). The CDR3: CASSQGVTGGSYNSPLHF. The CDR3 DNA sequence: TGTGCCAGCAGCCAAGGCGTGACAGGGGGCTCCTATAATTCACCCCTCCACTTT.

This chain uses TRBV2 with TRBJ1-5; maybe TRBD1 (6 bases). The CDR3 runs to 15 residues. V gave up 8 bases and J gave up 1 base, with 15 bases separating them. Germline assignment: CDR1 SNHLY and CDR2 FYNNEI. The CDR3 DNA follows: TGTGCCAGCGAGTTTGACAGGCGGAGCAATCAGCCCCAGCATTTT. Translating it yields CASEFDRRSNQPQHF.

This clone was observed a handful of times. V is TRBV6-2 or TRBV6-3 and J is TRBJ2-1; 8 bases line up with TRBD2. Germline lookup yields CDR1 MNHEY and CDR2 SVGEGT. This CDR3 region has 15 residues. The V gene end was trimmed by 5 bases and the J gene end by 8 bases; junction bases not matched to a gene: 11. The CDR3 bases are TGTGCCAGCAGTGAGTCGGGACTAGAGCAGCATGAGCAGTTCTTC. It codes for CASSESGLEQHEQFF.

This clone was observed a single time. A junction boundary mismatches the germline segment, possibly from a read error. V usage is TRBV6-1 and J usage is TRBJ1-4, with 9 positions matching TRBD1. Germline V gene data show CDR1 as MNHNS and CDR2 as SASEGT. The CDR3 runs 15 residues. The CDR3 sequence is CASSQAGTGNEKLFF. The CDR3 DNA reads as TGTGCCAGCAGTCAAGCCGGGACAGGGAATGAAAAACTGTTTTTT.

As DNA, the CDR3 is TGTGCCAGCACTCGGACAGGGGGCTTGGGGTACGAGCAGTACTTC. Its translation is CASTRTGGLGYEQYF. This sequence joins TRBV27 and TRBJ2-7; TRBD1 agrees at 11 bases. Germline lookup yields CDR1 MNHEY and CDR2 SMNVEV (reference sequence). CDR3 length equals 15 residues. Unmatched junction bases numbered 9, after V lost 7 bases and J lost 4 bases.

The chain uses TRBV13 and TRBJ2-1; 7 positions match TRBD2. CDR1 and CDR2 from the germline V gene are PRHDT and FYEKMQ (reference sequence). There are 16 residues in the CDR3. The J segment lost 1 base and the V segment lost 4 bases, leaving 7 bases of the junction unmatched. CDR3 protein: CASSSRLAVSYNEQFF. The CDR3 nucleotides are TGTGCCAGCAGCTCGAGGCTAGCGGTTTCCTACAATGAGCAGTTCTTC.

The chain recombines TRBV6-5 with TRBJ2-1, with TRBD2 as a possible D gene (6 bases). V was pared by 7 bases and J by 5 bases, with 15 bases between. The CDR3 has 14 residues. Germline assignment: CDR1 MNHEY and CDR2 SVGAGI. This chain's CDR3 is CASTRSGRNNEQFF. The CDR3 DNA reads as TGTGCCAGCACCCGGAGCGGGCGAAACAATGAGCAGTTCTTC.

The genes are TRBV4-1 and TRBJ1-1; D possibly corresponds to TRBD1 (6 bases). Trimming stripped 4 bases from V and 4 bases from J, with 16 bases between. Per the germline V gene, CDR1 is MGHRA and CDR2 is YSYEKL. The CDR3 is 15 residues long. CDR3 in DNA: TGCGCCAGCAGCCTCACGCAGGGGTCTGGCACTGAAGCTTTCTTT. It translates to CASSLTQGSGTEAFF.

The chain employs TRBV2 and TRBJ1-1; D gene uncertain. Germline V CDR1 and CDR2: SNHLY, FYNNEI. This CDR3 region has 14 residues. The V end was cut by 7 bases, the J end by 1 base, with 13 bases between. The CDR3 DNA reads as TGTGCCAGCATCATCGACTTATCGAACACTGAAGCTTTCTTT. Translating it yields CASIIDLSNTEAFF.

The chain couples TRBV4-2 to TRBJ2-7; 12 positions agree with TRBD2. The CDR3 has 16 residues. Germline lookup yields CDR1 LGHNA and CDR2 YNFKEQ. The V and J ends lost 4 bases and 2 bases, in that order; junction bases with no gene match: 6. Written as DNA, the CDR3 is TGTGCCAGCAGCCCCTGGACTAGCGGGGCGACCTACGAGCAGTACTTC. Protein sequence: CASSPWTSGATYEQYF.

Here the CDR3 DNA reads TGCGCCAGCAGCAACGGACAGGGGGAAGCTTTCTTT. It is translated as CASSNGQGEAFF. The chain employs TRBV5-1 and TRBJ1-1, with 9 positions matching TRBD1. Germline V gives CDR1 SGHRS, CDR2 YFSETQ. This CDR3 has 12 residues. Trimming removed 4 bases from V and 8 bases from J; junction bases left unmatched: 3. Combining the CDR3 with reference TRBV5-1 and TRBJ1-1 gives the whole variable domain KAGVTQTPRYLIKTRGQQVTLSCSPISGHRSVSWYQQTPGQGLQFLFEYFSETQRNKGNFPGRFSGRQFSNSRSEMNVSTLELGDSALYLCASSNGQGEAFFGQGTRLTVV.

This clone has a handful of counts. The chain couples TRBV27 to TRBJ1-2, with D perhaps TRBD1 (5 bases). This CDR3 comprises 12 residues. V dropped 10 bases and J dropped 7 bases, with 16 bases sitting between them. Germline V gene sequence: CDR1 MNHEY, CDR2 SMNVEV (reference sequence). Here the CDR3 reads CATQTVIGGYTF. CDR3 bases: TGTGCCACCCAGACAGTGATCGGTGGCTACACCTTC.

This chain links TRBV6-5 with TRBJ2-4, with a weak D call TRBD2 (6 bases). Trimming left V 4 bases short and J 6 bases short, with 19 bases between. Germline V gene lookup returns CDR1 MNHEY and CDR2 SVGAGI. The CDR3 spans 16 residues. The CDR3 protein is CASSLSGAGGGNIQYF. CDR3 bases: TGTGCCAGCAGTTTGTCCGGGGCCGGGGGTGGAAACATTCAGTACTTC.

The chain has TRBV27 and TRBJ1-3; no firm D call. This CDR3 has 16 amino acids. Between the trimmed V and J ends, which lost 5 bases and 1 base, there was a span of 15 bases. In germline, CDR1 is MNHEY, CDR2 SMNVEV (reference sequence). CDR3 in DNA: TGTGCCAGCAGTCTAGGGCCCTGGGGATCTGGAAACACCATATATTTT. Translated: CASSLGPWGSGNTIYF.

This clone was counted a single time. This chain joins TRBV5-8 and TRBJ1-5; D is perhaps TRBD1 (6 bases). Germline loops: CDR1 SGHTS, CDR2 YDEGEE. CDR3 length: 17 residues. V was shortened by 1 base and J by 3 bases, with 17 bases between the two germline ends. CDR3 sequence reads: CASSLRAGVNPNQPQHF. DNA of the CDR3: TGTGCCAGCAGCTTGAGGGCAGGGGTTAACCCCAATCAGCCCCAGCATTTT.